A selection of T cell receptor beta chains follows, all from one sample in a study of blood T cell repertoires in COVID-19. Method: immunoSEQ multiplex PCR; TCRdb's copy keeps in-frame clones and lacks some. The profile shows about 260,000 clones, 84% of them singletons. The sample was peripheral blood. Receptors originate from a middle-aged woman who had recovered from COVID-19. The CDR3 runs from the conserved cysteine through the conserved F or W. A D gene is named only where the DNA matches it firmly. Clone size is given for some rows only: seen once, a few or many times, or a class if the clone is expanded.

DNA,CDR3,V,size,J,D
TGCGCCAGCAGTGACAGGGCCGCGAACACTGAAGCTTTCTTT,CASSDRAANTEAFF,TRBV10-2,.,TRBJ1-1,.
TGTGCCAGTAGTATTGGAGGGGCCTCTGGTCCCCTCCACTTT,CASSIGGASGPLHF,TRBV19,.,TRBJ1-6,.
TGTGCCAGCAGTTCCCAGGGGCCCTCCTCTGGAAACACCATATATTTT,CASSSQGPSSGNTIYF,TRBV6-5,.,TRBJ1-3,.
TGTGCCAGCAGCCGTGGACAGGGCACCTACGAGCAGTACTTC,CASSRGQGTYEQYF,TRBV7-2,.,TRBJ2-7,TRBD1
TGTGCCAGTAGTGCCTCGACAGGAAGACTTAACACTGAAGCTTTCTTT,CASSASTGRLNTEAFF,TRBV19,.,TRBJ1-1,.
TGTGCCAGTGACACCTCAAACTACGAGCAGTACTTC,CASDTSNYEQYF,TRBV2,few,TRBJ2-7,.
TGTGCCAGTAGTTACAGGGTCATGGGGATCTACGAGCAGTACTTC,CASSYRVMGIYEQYF,TRBV19,.,TRBJ2-7,.
TGTGCCAGTAGTCTTAGGTCCTCGGGAGATACGCAGTATTTT,CASSLRSSGDTQYF,TRBV19,.,TRBJ2-3,.
TGTGCCAGCAGCGGGACAGGGTACAATGAGCAGTTCTTC,CASSGTGYNEQFF,TRBV2,few,TRBJ2-1,TRBD1
TGTGCCAGCAGCGTTTTGGACAGCTCCTACGAGCAGTACTTC,CASSVLDSSYEQYF,TRBV2,.,TRBJ2-7,.
TGTGCCAGCAGCTTGGAAAGGGGACTAGAGGGCCAGCCCCAGCATTTT,CASSLERGLEGQPQHF,TRBV5-5,.,TRBJ1-5,.
TGTGCCAGCAGCTCGGTCGGGGCTGGGGCCAACGTCCTGACTTTC,CASSSVGAGANVLTF,TRBV28,.,TRBJ2-6,.
TGTGCCAGCAGCCAAGGGACTAGTGACACCGGGGAGCTGTTTTTT,CASSQGTSDTGELFF,TRBV4-2,.,TRBJ2-2,TRBD2
TGTGCCATCAGCGACAGGGGGCTTAGTCAGCCCCAGCATTTT,CAISDRGLSQPQHF,TRBV10-3,.,TRBJ1-5,TRBD1